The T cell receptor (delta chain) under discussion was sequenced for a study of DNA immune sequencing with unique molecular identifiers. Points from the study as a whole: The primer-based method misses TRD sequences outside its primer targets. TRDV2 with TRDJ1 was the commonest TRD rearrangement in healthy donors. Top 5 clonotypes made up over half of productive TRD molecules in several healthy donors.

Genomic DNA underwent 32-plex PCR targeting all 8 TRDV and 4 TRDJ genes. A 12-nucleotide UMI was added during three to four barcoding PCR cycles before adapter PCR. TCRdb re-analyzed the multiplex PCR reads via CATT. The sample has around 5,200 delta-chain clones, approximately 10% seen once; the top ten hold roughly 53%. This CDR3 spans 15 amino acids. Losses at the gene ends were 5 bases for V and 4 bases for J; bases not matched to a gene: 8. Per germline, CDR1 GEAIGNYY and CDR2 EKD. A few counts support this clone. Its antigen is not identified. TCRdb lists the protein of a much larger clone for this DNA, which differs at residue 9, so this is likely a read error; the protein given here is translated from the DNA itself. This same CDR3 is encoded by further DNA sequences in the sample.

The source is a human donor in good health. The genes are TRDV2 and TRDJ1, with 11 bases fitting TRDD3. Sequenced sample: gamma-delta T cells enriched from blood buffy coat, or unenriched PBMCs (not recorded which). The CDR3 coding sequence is TGTGCCTGTGCCCAACTGGGGGATAGCGACGATAAACTCATCTTT. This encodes CACAQLGDSDDKLIF.